This record covers a single T cell receptor beta chain. The antigen this receptor binds is unknown. Nothing much larger sits one base from this clone, and base qualities are not available. The cohort consisted of more than 650 healthy bone marrow donors. Cohort members were all nominally healthy when sampled, although unrecorded immune exposures were likely present. The donor tested CMV seropositive and was one of the 289 seropositive cohort members. A peripheral blood sample was collected from each donor, and TCR beta sequencing was performed on peripheral blood mononuclear cells. The Qiagen DNeasy Blood Extraction Kit was used to extract genomic DNA from the blood cell samples. The germline V and J ends show losses of 6 bases and 7 bases respectively, and no gene match explains 10 bases of the junction. From the cysteine through the phenylalanine, the CDR3 covers 16 amino acids. The retained sequence is limited to the CDR3, 48 bases, with the frame set at the first base. The CDR1 and CDR2 encoded by the germline V gene are MNHNS and SASEGT.

This specimen belongs to a study of cytomegalovirus exposure and HLA in healthy donors (dated by TCRdb to 2017 to 2019). The study in broad terms: According to an earlier analysis of around 600 of the donors, 150 million to 200 million T cells yielded some 110 million unique TCR beta sequences and 276 Gb of sequence data. An early release covering 550 to 650 HLA-typed donors comprised roughly 300 gigabases of sequencing data and tens of millions of unique TCR sequences. A later analysis re-analyzed previously published TCR beta repertoires from about 730 donors and added high-resolution HLA genotyping to study TCR occurrence patterns. Rather than using new phenotypic data, the later analysis identified candidate immune exposures from TCR beta sequences and from how often those sequences occurred across donors. Across some 400 genotyped donors of the cohort, an average of about 200,000 unique TCR beta nucleotide sequences per donor were sequenced, and around 20% of those sequences were non-productive. The genetic ancestry cluster associated with self-reported Caucasian donors included 81% of the roughly 400 genotyped donors. Five DR-DQ haplotypes were handled as single units for association and clustering, since linkage in the cohort was strong. HLA typing included class I and class II loci at four-digit resolution. In an earlier analysis of over 550 of the donors, high-throughput TCR beta sequencing was used to judge whether each TCR beta V gene segment behaved as functional or pseudogenic. The study profiled the T cell repertoires of 666 subjects by immunosequencing and related them to cytomegalovirus serostatus. Typing coverage differed by locus: A, B, C, DRB1 and DQB1 were typed in roughly 620-630 donors, DQA1 in 500 to 550, DPA1 in 600 to 610, and DPB1 in just under 490. The study aimed to test whether cataloging public T cell receptors could reveal signatures of past pathogen exposure. Every repertoire in the discovery cohort had been generated on one and the same sequencing platform. Donor age, sex, ethnicity and CMV serostatus were collected together with the repertoire data. A later genetic analysis took genome-wide SNP genotypes for about 55% of the 666 donors and used that subset as a discovery cohort. To predict cytomegalovirus infection status, the study combined high-throughput TCR immunosequencing, statistical association of individual TCRs with disease status, and machine learning. A separate validation cohort of approximately 120 different subjects was used in addition to the roughly 620-subject first cohort.

Library preparation used the immunoSEQ multiplex PCR assay. The multiplex PCR relied on a mix of 60 forward primers for TCR Vbeta segments and 13 reverse primers for TCR Jbeta segments. The CDR3 region of rearranged TCR beta genes was amplified from genomic DNA by a multiplex PCR assay. Amplified TCR beta libraries were sequenced as 87-base-pair reads on the Illumina HiSeq System. On the authors' methods: Across the 640 or so repertoires, a later analysis counted approximately 83 million unique TCR beta chains, about 10 million of which were shared by at least two donors. To remove PCR and sequencing errors, raw reads were error-corrected and collapsed into unique sequences using a nearest-neighbor algorithm that merged closely related sequences. V, D and J gene segments were assigned by aligning CDR3 sequences to IMGT reference sequences. For a sequence to be retained, a match of at least six nucleotides to both a V gene segment and a J gene segment was required. Rearrangements were classified as productive when the CDR3 lacked stop codons and remained in frame with V and J, and all other rearrangements were classified as non-productive. Following IMGT convention, CDR3 was defined as the stretch from the second conserved V-encoded cysteine to the conserved J-encoded phenylalanine. The earlier analysis of some 550 of the donors excluded any sequence lacking an unambiguous match to a single V gene segment. In an earlier analysis of several hundred of the donors, V segments were called functional above 56.7% productive rearrangements and were called segregating when the between-donor standard deviation exceeded 5%. To diagnose cytomegalovirus status from the catalog of TCR beta chain sequences, a statistical classification framework was built. V and J gene assignment, in a later analysis, came from comparing TCR nucleotide sequences with IMGT/GENE-DB human TR gene sequences. In a later analysis, CDR3 sequences and most-parsimonious VDJ recombination scenarios were assigned using the TCRdist pipeline. In a later analysis, each TCR beta chain was defined by its CDR3 amino acid sequence together with its V-gene family, and reads without a unique V-gene family were excluded. A later analysis removed 550 to 650 highly shared, low-generation-probability nucleotide sequences to deal with suspected cross-contamination and a sequencing artifact. A later analysis calculated a clonal expansion index for each public chain from normalized within-repertoire ranks of inferred template counts. A later analysis computed generation probabilities with a VDJ recombination model fitted to out-of-frame rearrangements, and checked the results against IGoR. Hypergeometric tests were used in a later analysis to score TCR-TCR, TCR-HLA and TCR-CMV co-occurrence, with a repertoire-size bias correction applied to the TCR pairs. A later analysis estimated false discovery rates by permuting HLA or CMV assignments 20 times. A later analysis grouped co-occurring TCRs with DBSCAN, adding TCRdist sequence similarity when clustering within HLA-allele-positive subsets. Repertoires with fewer than 30,000 or more than 120,000 public chains, plus five repertoires with anomalous nucleotide sharing, were excluded from co-occurrence clustering. Drawn from immuneACCESS, this table holds only the in-frame rearrangements with V and J called that TCRdb kept. Clones are partly lost; checked studies trace under half to an unresolved V gene and leave the rest unexplained. Clone size and V and J calls were adopted from that table, with D and trimming inferred from the DNA. The table for this sample lists 90,000 to 120,000 clones; roughly 70% of them were counted only once. The ten largest account for 12% to 15% of the sample.

Paper-wide results and their limitations: Only TCR beta chains were sequenced in this cohort, and the absence of alpha or paired-chain data limited detectable features. Because HLA typing was missing for some donors at each locus, association tests included only the typed subset. Linkage disequilibrium might explain the correlated functional status among segregating V segments, but an unknown experimental factor could not be excluded. The 87-base-pair reads could not distinguish some IMGT-functional V segments, including TRBV6-2 and TRBV6-3, so those segments were excluded. Several of the top co-occurrence clusters appeared to be linked to parvovirus B19, influenza, CMV and Epstein-Barr virus, according to a later analysis. The study listed 164 TCR beta chains as associated with cytomegalovirus. Seventeen rarely observed V segments, including chromosome 9 orphons, were excluded from the earlier analysis of approximately 600 of the donors because counts were too low. A further reported finding was that TCR beta sequences accurately predicted the HLA-A and HLA-B alleles for most subjects in the first cohort. Immune exposure information for the cohort was limited to CMV serostatus. A later analysis found that TCR association rates varied across HLA loci, with DRB1 alleles showing the most associated TCRs and HLA-C alleles the fewest. Most TCR sequences were observed very rarely across donors, whereas some public TCRs were present in many individuals. Compared with the approximately 710-donor mean, donors in an Asian-associated ancestry cluster had fewer N-insertions in productive TCRs, according to a later genetic analysis. In an earlier analysis of some 550 of the donors, most TCR beta V segments were observed in productive rearrangements about 87% or about 30% of the time, broadly matching IMGT annotations. The presence/absence analyses assumed that sequencing depth was roughly uniform across donors, and that assumption may not be true. The classifier was reported to diagnose cytomegalovirus status with high specificity and sensitivity in both the original cohort and the validation cohort. The sequencing pipeline was judged likely to have produced a cluster of highly shared sequence variants as a technical artifact. A few of the identified cytomegalovirus-associated TCR beta chains were confirmed in vitro to be specific for cytomegalovirus antigens. A later analysis associated about 16,000 TCR beta sequences with specific HLA alleles at a false discovery rate of 0.05. A later analysis found that most CMV-associated TCR beta chains appeared HLA-restricted, with HLA associations seemingly driven largely by CMV exposure. When HLA alleles, especially DR and DQ, strongly co-occurred, TCR associations were difficult to assign to individual alleles. It was suggested by the authors that the approach could potentially be generalized to other disease states and immunological phenotypes. An association between a missense DCLRE1C variant and V-gene and J-gene trimming of TCR beta chains was found in a later genetic analysis and replicated in an independent cohort. In a later analysis, HLA-associated TCR beta chains were found to be more clonally expanded and to have lower generation probabilities than equally common non-associated chains.

The sequenced sample consisted of PBMCs. The TCR comes from a woman between 35 and 50 years old in good health and CMV-seropositive. The rearranged chain carries TRBV6-1 and TRBJ1-6, and 9 junctional nucleotides match TRBD1. The CDR3 region reads CASRETGGGWNSPLHF. The nucleotide sequence is given as TGTGCCAGCAGGGAAACAGGGGGCGGGTGGAATTCACCCCTCCACTTT.